This TCR beta chain was profiled in a study of CD8 T cells in acute hepatitis C reinfection (dated by TCRdb to the early 2020s). Regarding the research as a whole: Both during acute infection and after viral clearance, the study profiled the TCRbeta repertoire of CD8+ T cells that were specific for the HCV NS3-1073 epitope. Several spontaneous resolvers provided paired acute and follow-up samples. Study-wide conclusions, independent of this receptor: TRBV04 and TRBV06 gene families were preferentially used in all groups, and this usage was not explained by overrepresentation in the naive pool. Chronically infected subjects had no follow-up repertoires because NS3-1073 specific cells were too rare to sort. CDR3 sequences shared with other epitopes were rare, and differing sequencing approaches may have limited exact matching. Regardless of outcome, more than ten public clonotypes were found, and one public clonotype used V04-02/J02-02. Because bulk sequencing covered only the TCRbeta chain, the alphabeta pairing of the public clonotypes could not be determined. NS3-1073 specific repertoires were highly diverse, with no significant diversity differences between acute resolver, follow-up resolver and acute chronic samples.

CDR1 MNHEY and CDR2 SVGAGI are derived from the germline V gene. The junction carries 12 bases between V and J, which are trimmed by 5 bases and 2 bases respectively. The cysteine opens and the phenylalanine closes a CDR3 of 14 amino acids. Only CDR3 DNA is held: 42 bases, read in frame from base 1. A remark on this clone: Its antigen remains undetermined. No much larger clonotype is one base removed from it; base qualities were not supplied.

Genomic DNA was extracted from FACS-sorted cells, and TCRbeta chain sequencing was performed through the commercial immunoSEQ service. Per the authors' processing: Repertoire data were analyzed with ImmunoSEQ Analyzer software v3.0 and R v3.5.1. Sequences containing stop codons or out-of-frame rearrangements were removed, so only productive rearrangements were analyzed. The sequencing provider supplied the Simpson diversity, Shannon entropy, CDR3 length and nucleotide addition metrics. Based on frequency, clonotypes were placed into dominant, sub-dominant, low or lowest abundance groups, and clonotypes under 0.1% were left out of most analyses. A CDR3 amino acid clonotype was called public if the clonotype appeared in at least two subjects at a cumulative frequency of at least 0.5%. TCRdb obtained this table from immuneACCESS and retained in-frame rearrangements with V and J assigned. These tables miss some clones; where compared with another copy, unresolved V genes account for less than half of the shortfall, and the remainder is unexplained. The V and J calls and clone size come from that table; D and trimming were worked out from the DNA. Across this sample there are over 30,000 clones, with 75% to 90% seen only once. Jointly, the top ten make up 9.5% to 13% of the sample.

Reading the label with the study, this specimen's time point is: naive CD8 control sorted from an acute-time-point sample. Enrolled in the Montreal Hepatitis C Cohort (HEPCO) in Canada, the donors were people who inject drugs, and these donors were followed every 3 months. Acute primary HCV infection was defined as a positive HCV RNA or antibody test that came after a negative test within the prior 24 weeks. Antibodies against CD3, CD8 and CD45RO were used for surface staining, and dead cells were excluded with an aqua fixable dye. Among the cohort members were roughly eight spontaneous resolvers, with spontaneous resolution defined as HCV RNA clearance within 24 weeks. From thawed, previously cryostored peripheral blood mononuclear cells, CD8+ T cells were purified through negative selection performed by means of the MACS CD8+ T cell Isolation Kit. A BD FACSAria II cell sorter was used to sort the cells.

The sequence derives from a young woman who spontaneously cleared hepatitis C infection. Sequenced sample: naive CD8+ T cells from PBMCs. In the paper's terms, the cell subset or site label means: sorted total naive CD45RO-negative CD8+ T cells. The V and J segments used are TRBV6-5 and TRBJ2-5, with TRBD1 perhaps the D gene, on 6 matching bases. CDR3 loop: CASSRAGQQETQYF. Read as DNA, the sequence is TGTGCCAGCAGTCGGGCCGGACAGCAAGAGACCCAGTACTTC.